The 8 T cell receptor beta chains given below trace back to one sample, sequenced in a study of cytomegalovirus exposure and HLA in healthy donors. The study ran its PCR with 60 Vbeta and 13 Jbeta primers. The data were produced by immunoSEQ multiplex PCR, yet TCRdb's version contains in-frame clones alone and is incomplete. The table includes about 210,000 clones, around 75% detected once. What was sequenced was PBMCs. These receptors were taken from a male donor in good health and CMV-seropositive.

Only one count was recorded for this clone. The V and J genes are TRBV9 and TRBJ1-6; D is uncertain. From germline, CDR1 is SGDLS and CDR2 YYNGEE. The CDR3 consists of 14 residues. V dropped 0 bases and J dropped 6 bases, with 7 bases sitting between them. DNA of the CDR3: TGTGCCAGCAGCGTAGCGAGCTCTAATTCACCCCTCCACTTT. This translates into CASSVASSNSPLHF.

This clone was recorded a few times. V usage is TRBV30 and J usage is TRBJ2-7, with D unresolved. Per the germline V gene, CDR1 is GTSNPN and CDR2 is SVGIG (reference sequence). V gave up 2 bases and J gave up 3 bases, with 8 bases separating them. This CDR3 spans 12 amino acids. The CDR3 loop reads CAWSPDFYEQYF. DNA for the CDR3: TGTGCCTGGAGTCCTGACTTCTACGAGCAGTACTTC.

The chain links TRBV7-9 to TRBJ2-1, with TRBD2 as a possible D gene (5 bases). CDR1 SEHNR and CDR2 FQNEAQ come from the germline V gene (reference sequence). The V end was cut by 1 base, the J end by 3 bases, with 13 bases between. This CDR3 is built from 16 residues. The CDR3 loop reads CASSLERGIIYNEQFF. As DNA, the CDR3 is TGTGCCAGCAGCTTAGAGCGAGGGATCATCTACAATGAGCAGTTCTTC.

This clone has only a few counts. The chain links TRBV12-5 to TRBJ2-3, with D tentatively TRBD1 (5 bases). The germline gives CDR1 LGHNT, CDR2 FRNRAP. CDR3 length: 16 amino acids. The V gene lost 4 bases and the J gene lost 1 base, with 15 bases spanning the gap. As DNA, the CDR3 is TGTGCTAGTGGTTCGTTGGGAACAGGCGGCACAGATACGCAGTATTTT. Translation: CASGSLGTGGTDTQYF.

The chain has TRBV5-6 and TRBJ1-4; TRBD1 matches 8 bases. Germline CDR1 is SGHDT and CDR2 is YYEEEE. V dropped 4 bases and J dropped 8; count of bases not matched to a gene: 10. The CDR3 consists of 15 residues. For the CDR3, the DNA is TGTGCCAGCAGCCCCGGACAGGGATTTAGCGAAAAACTGTTTTTT. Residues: CASSPGQGFSEKLFF.

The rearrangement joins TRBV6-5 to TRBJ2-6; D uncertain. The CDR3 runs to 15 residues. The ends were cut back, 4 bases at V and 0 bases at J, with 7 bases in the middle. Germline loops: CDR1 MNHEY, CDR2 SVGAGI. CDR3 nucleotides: TGTGCCAGCAGTTTATACGGCTCTGGGGCCAACGTCCTGACTTTC. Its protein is CASSLYGSGANVLTF.

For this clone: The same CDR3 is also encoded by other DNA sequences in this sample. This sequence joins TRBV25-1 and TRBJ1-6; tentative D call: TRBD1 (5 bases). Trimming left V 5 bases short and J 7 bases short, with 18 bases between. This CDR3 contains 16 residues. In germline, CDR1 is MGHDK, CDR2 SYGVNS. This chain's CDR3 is CASSLDRFDFNSPLHF. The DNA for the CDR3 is TGTGCCAGCAGTTTAGACAGATTCGATTTCAATTCACCCCTCCACTTT.

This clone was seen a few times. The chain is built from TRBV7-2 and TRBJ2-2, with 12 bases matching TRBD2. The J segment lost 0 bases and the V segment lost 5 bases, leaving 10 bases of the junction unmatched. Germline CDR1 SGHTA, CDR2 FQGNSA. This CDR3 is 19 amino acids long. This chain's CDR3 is CASSQTGLAGPANTGELFF. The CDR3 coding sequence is TGTGCCAGCAGCCAAACTGGACTAGCGGGGCCCGCGAACACCGGGGAGCTGTTTTTT.